This T cell receptor beta chain originates from a study of response to subunit inactivated influenza vaccine. One entry per CDR3 protein, called by TCRdb with MiXCR from the RT-PCR reads. The table includes approximately 500,000 distinct CDR3 sequences, roughly 23% detected once. V was shortened by 2 bases and J by 3 bases, with 12 bases between the two germline ends. The CDR3 loop spans 15 amino acids. Germline V lookup: CDR1 SGHKS, CDR2 YYEKEE (reference sequence). There are a few counts of this clonotype. The same sample was also used in a study of T cells expressing NK-cell markers. As that report states: With UMIs, 5'RACE template switching was used to make TCR beta cDNA. Each TCR beta repertoire originated in sorted T cells that were CD3+CD56+NKG2C+, CD3+CD56+NKG2C- or CD3+CD56-NKG2C+. The use of an anti-gamma-delta TCR antibody, which was added in several experiments, restricted sorting to T cells expressing alpha-beta TCR. Dominant NKG2C+ clonotype frequencies of 1.0-7.0% of CD8+ T cells were measured in about 6 donors.

The sequenced sample was CD4+ T cells sorted from PBMCs, obtained approximately 12 days after vaccination. The TCR originated in a man aged 45 to 65 who received an inactivated influenza vaccine. The chain combines TRBV5-5 with TRBJ1-5, with no clear D. The CDR3 region has the DNA TGTGCCAGCAGCTTATCTTCTGGGCTCAATCAGCCCCAGCATTTT. This encodes CASSLSSGLNQPQHF.